What follows are 3 T cell receptor beta chains derived from one specimen sequenced in a study of T cell responses to AZD1222 COVID-19 vaccine. The protocol was immunoSEQ multiplex PCR, while the TCRdb copy is restricted to in-frame clones and leaves out a portion. The table shows approximately 180,000 clones, with 88% occurring only once. This specimen consisted of peripheral blood, obtained 28 days after the second AZD1222 dose. The source of these receptors is an adult who received the AZD1222 COVID-19 vaccine.

The rearrangement links TRBV19 to TRBJ2-7; 9 positions match TRBD1. V shed 5 bases, J shed 2 bases, and the junction held 7 bases outside the gene matches. Germline assignment: CDR1 LNHDA and CDR2 SQIVND (reference sequence). This CDR3 contains 15 residues. The CDR3 spells CASSPGTGNPYEQYF. CDR3 bases: TGTGCCAGTAGTCCTGGGACAGGGAACCCCTACGAGCAGTACTTC.

The chain is built from TRBV5-1 and TRBJ2-7; maybe TRBD2 (6 bases). The CDR3 is 15 residues long. Trimming removed 0 bases from V and 2 bases from J, with 12 bases in between. CDR1 SGHRS and CDR2 YFSETQ come from the germline V gene. The DNA for the CDR3 is TGCGCCAGCAGCTTGGTGCGGGAAGTTACCTACGAGCAGTACTTC. This gives the protein CASSLVREVTYEQYF. Full variable domain (missing parts from reference TRBV5-1 and TRBJ2-7): KAGVTQTPRYLIKTRGQQVTLSCSPISGHRSVSWYQQTPGQGLQFLFEYFSETQRNKGNFPGRFSGRQFSNSRSEMNVSTLELGDSALYLCASSLVREVTYEQYFGPGTRLTVT.

V usage is TRBV5-4 and J usage is TRBJ2-1; D remains ambiguous. Trimming removed 4 bases from V and 9 bases from J, with 14 bases in between. From germline, CDR1 is SGHNT and CDR2 YYREEE (reference sequence). There are 13 residues in the CDR3. The CDR3 coding sequence is TGTGCCAGCAGCCCCCCCCGAAAGGGTGAGCAGTTCTTC. This encodes CASSPPRKGEQFF.